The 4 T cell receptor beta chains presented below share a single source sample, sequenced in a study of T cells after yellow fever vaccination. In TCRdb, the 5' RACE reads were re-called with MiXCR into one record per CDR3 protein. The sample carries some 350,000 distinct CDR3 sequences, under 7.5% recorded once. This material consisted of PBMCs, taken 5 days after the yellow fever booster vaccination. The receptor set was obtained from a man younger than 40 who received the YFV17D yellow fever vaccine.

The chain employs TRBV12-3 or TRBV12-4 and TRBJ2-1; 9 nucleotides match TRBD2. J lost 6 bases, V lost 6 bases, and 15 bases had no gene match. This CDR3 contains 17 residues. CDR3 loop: CASSGSHPGLAGNEQFF. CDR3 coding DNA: TGTGCCAGCAGCGGAAGTCATCCGGGACTAGCAGGCAATGAGCAGTTCTTC.

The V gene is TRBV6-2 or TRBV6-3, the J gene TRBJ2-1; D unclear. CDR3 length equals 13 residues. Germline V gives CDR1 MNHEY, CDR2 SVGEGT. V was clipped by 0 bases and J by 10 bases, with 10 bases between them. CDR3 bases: TGTGCCAGCAGTTACTCGATTACGGGCGAGCAGTTCTTC. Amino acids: CASSYSITGEQFF.

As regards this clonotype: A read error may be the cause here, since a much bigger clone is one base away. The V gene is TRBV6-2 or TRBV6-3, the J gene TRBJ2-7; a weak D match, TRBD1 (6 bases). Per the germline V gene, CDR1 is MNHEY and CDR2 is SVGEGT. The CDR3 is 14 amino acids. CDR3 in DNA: TGTGCGATCAAGAGTGGGGGCAAAAACTACGAGCAGTACTTC. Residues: CAIKSGGKNYEQYF.

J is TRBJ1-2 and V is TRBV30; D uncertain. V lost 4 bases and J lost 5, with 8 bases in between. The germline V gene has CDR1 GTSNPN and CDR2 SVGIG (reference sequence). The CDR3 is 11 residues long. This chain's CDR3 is CAWKGQYGYTF. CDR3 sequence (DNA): TGTGCCTGGAAAGGGCAATATGGCTACACCTTC.